This T cell receptor beta chain was documented in a study of blood T cell repertoires in COVID-19. Study details: Sites across the United States, Italy and Spain contributed samples from acute and convalescent COVID-19. The cDNA or gDNA used as material had been derived from T cells, B-cell-depleted T cells, or PBMCs.

Original analysis: How many nucleated cells were present was estimated from reference gene primer amplification. Sequenced by immunoSEQ multiplex PCR; TCRdb stores in-frame clones only, minus some. That table supplies the V and J calls and clone size; D and trimming were determined from the DNA. This sample yields 150,000 or so clones, of which just under 85% are seen a single time; around 28% belongs to the top ten. The CDR3 consists of 13 residues. V dropped 2 bases and J dropped 16 bases, with 18 bases sitting between them. The germline gives CDR1 LNHDA, CDR2 SQIVND (reference sequence). Material: peripheral blood. This sequence was found in an older woman with acute or convalescent COVID-19. The rearrangement uses TRBV19 and TRBJ1-5, with D possibly being TRBD1 (6 bases). The CDR3 DNA sequence: TGTGCCAGTAGTATACGACTGACAGGCCCCGAACATTTT. Amino acid sequence: CASSIRLTGPEHF.